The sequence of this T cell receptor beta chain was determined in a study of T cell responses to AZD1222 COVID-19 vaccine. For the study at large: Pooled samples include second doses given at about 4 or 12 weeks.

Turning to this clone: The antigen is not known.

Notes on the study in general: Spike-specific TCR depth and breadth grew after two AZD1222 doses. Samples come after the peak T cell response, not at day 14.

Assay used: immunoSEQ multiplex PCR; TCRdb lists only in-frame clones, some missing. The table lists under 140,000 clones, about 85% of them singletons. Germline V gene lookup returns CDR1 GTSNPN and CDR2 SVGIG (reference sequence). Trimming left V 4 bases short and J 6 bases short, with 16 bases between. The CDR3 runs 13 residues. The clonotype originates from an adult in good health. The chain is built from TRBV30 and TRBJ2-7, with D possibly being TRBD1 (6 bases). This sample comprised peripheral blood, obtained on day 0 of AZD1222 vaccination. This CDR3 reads CAWITGISGEQYF. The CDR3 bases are TGTGCCTGGATAACAGGGATCTCGGGCGAGCAGTACTTC.